This T cell receptor beta chain was captured in a study of T-cell reconstitution after alpha-beta-depleted transplantation in children. Overall study results and limits: Expanded graft clones, several hundred of them, were reportedly the source of alpha-beta T cells about two months after transplant.

Construction of the TCRbeta library involved unique molecular identifiers. TCRdb re-called the PCR reads through MiXCR, storing one row per CDR3 protein. The data contain tens of thousands of distinct CDR3 sequences, 5% to 7% of them singletons. This clonotype occurred many times. Its specificity is unknown. The CDR3 loop spans 15 amino acids. J lost 4 bases, V lost 4 bases, and 4 bases had no gene match. Per germline, CDR1 SEHNR and CDR2 FQNEAQ (reference sequence). This sequence was found in a child under two years old who had a stem cell transplant for acute myeloid leukemia, so the T cells may come from the graft donor. The sample here was peripheral blood, taken 60 days after TCRalphabeta/CD19-depleted stem cell transplant. The rearrangement links TRBV7-9 to TRBJ2-1, with 10 bases that match TRBD2. CDR3 DNA sequence: TGTGCCAGCAGCTCCGGACTAGCGGAGTACAATGAGCAGTTCTTC. As protein: CASSSGLAEYNEQFF.